This T cell receptor beta chain was documented in a study of blood T cell repertoires in COVID-19 (TCRdb year 2020). At the level of the whole study: Samples from collaborators originated in the United States, Italy and Spain and spanned both the acute and convalescent phases of COVID-19. The prospective study material was composed of cDNA or gDNA derived from T cells, B-cell-depleted T cells, or PBMCs. Subjects who had been exposed to COVID-19, were actively infected with it, or had recovered from it provided the deeply sampled blood TCRbeta repertoires that made up the dataset. The repertoires were released in a freely available public database meant as a resource for research on the immune response to SARS-CoV-2. The samples were drawn from two sources: the first 160 participants of the ongoing ImmuneRACE study, and 950 to 1,500 subjects contributed by 6 global collaborators. Nearly every sample came with metadata listing a de-identified subject ID, COVID-19 status, age in years and sex. HLA class I and class II types, where available, came from metadata supplied by the sample provider rather than from assay-based typing. Here is what the overall study found, with its caveats: How much clinical and demographic metadata was included differed by source and by participant, and the metadata was provided uncurated.

From its cysteine to its phenylalanine, the CDR3 spans 13 amino acids. The sequence is cut down to CDR3 DNA, 39 bases in frame from base 1. V lost 6 bases and J lost 5 bases, and the count of bases not matched to a germline gene is 7. From the germline V gene, CDR1 is SQVTM and CDR2 is ANQGSEA. TCRbeta CDR3 regions were amplified from genomic DNA using the immunoSEQ Assay, a bias-controlled multiplex PCR. Regarding the original processing steps: The number of nucleated cells in each sample was estimated from the amplification of reference gene primers within the assay. To quantify the absolute abundance of each unique TCRbeta CDR3 rearrangement, sequence reads were collapsed and filtered. For each sample, productive Simpson clonality was calculated as the square root of Simpson's diversity index across productive rearrangements. Held by TCRdb, this immuneACCESS table contains in-frame sequences only and omits some clones. Under half of the omission traces to an unresolved V gene where checked; the cause of the rest is unknown. V and J calls and clone size follow that table, whereas D and trimming were derived from the DNA. The sample includes 150,000 or so clones, with more than 75% observed a single time. The ten most abundant clones make up approximately 8.7% of the sample.

The collaborating institutions used their own protocols to collect whole blood in K2EDTA tubes. For TCRbeta analysis, collaborator samples were shipped as frozen whole blood, as isolated PBMCs, or as DNA extracted from either sample type. As for this clone: Which antigen it targets is not known. Per-base quality was not reported, and no clone a single base away is much larger than it.

The receptor was derived from a woman between 65 and 79 years old with acute or convalescent COVID-19. Recombination linked TRBV29-1 to TRBJ2-5; 9 junctional bases match TRBD2. Sequenced sample: peripheral blood. The CDR3: CSVTREGLETQYF. The DNA sequence is as follows: TGCAGCGTCACGCGGGAGGGATTGGAGACCCAGTACTTC.